Listed below are T cell receptor beta chains from one sample, sequenced in a study of Graves' ophthalmopathy and Graves' hyperthyroidism. TCRdb fed the multiplex PCR reads into MiXCR, producing one record per CDR3 protein. The data show more than 550,000 distinct CDR3 sequences, 35% to 45% seen once. The sequenced material came from peripheral blood. Source of these receptors: an adult man with Graves' ophthalmopathy. CDR3s include the opening cysteine and the closing phenylalanine or tryptophan. A D gene is named only where the DNA matches it firmly. Not every row has a clone size; where given, it reads once, few, many or a size class.

size: many; D: -; length: 15; V: TRBV12-3/TRBV12-4; J: TRBJ1-2; DNA: TGTGCCAGCAGTTTAGGGGCGTCCAACCGCTATGGCTACACCTTC; CDR3: CASSLGASNRYGYTF
size: many; D: -; length: 14; V: TRBV20-1; J: TRBJ1-3; DNA: TGCAGTGCTAGGGCCCCAGACAGTGGAAACACCATATATTTT; CDR3: CSARAPDSGNTIYF
size: many; D: -; length: 13; V: TRBV9; J: TRBJ1-2; DNA: TGTGCCAGCAGCGTGATACAGGGTGATGGCTACACCTTC; CDR3: CASSVIQGDGYTF
size: many; D: TRBD1; length: 12; V: TRBV10-3; J: TRBJ1-1; DNA: TGTGCCATCAGTCGACAGGGATCTGAAGCTTTCTTT; CDR3: CAISRQGSEAFF
size: -; D: TRBD2; length: 16; V: TRBV7-9; J: TRBJ2-1; DNA: TGCGCCAGCAGCTTGGACGCGGGGGGGCCGGGTAGTGAGCAGTTCTTC; CDR3: CASSLDAGGPGSEQFF
size: many; D: -; length: 15; V: TRBV7-6; J: TRBJ2-5; DNA: TGTGCCAGCAGCTTTTTAGGCGGCCCCTCAGGGACCCAGTACTTC; CDR3: CASSFLGGPSGTQYF
size: many; D: -; length: 14; V: TRBV19; J: TRBJ1-2; DNA: TGTGCCAGTAGTATAAGGCCAGTTTCCTATGGCTACACCTTC; CDR3: CASSIRPVSYGYTF
size: -; D: -; length: 15; V: TRBV24-1; J: TRBJ2-1; DNA: TGTGCCACCAGTGAAGGTGTAGGGACCTACAATGAGCAGTTCTTC; CDR3: CATSEGVGTYNEQFF
size: -; D: -; length: 19; V: TRBV2; J: TRBJ2-5; DNA: TGTGCCAGCAGAGGACTTAACACCGGGACAACGCCGATACAAGAGACCCAGTACTTC; CDR3: CASRGLNTGTTPIQETQYF
size: few; D: -; length: 17; V: TRBV27; J: TRBJ2-7; DNA: TGTGCCAGCAGTCCCAGCCTGCTCCTGACCATCTCCTACGAGCAGTACTTC; CDR3: CASSPSLLLTISYEQYF
size: -; D: TRBD1; length: 13; V: TRBV10-3; J: TRBJ1-2; DNA: TGTGCCATTTGGACAGGGTCGAACTATGGCTACACCTTC; CDR3: CAIWTGSNYGYTF
size: many; D: -; length: 13; V: TRBV29-1; J: TRBJ2-7; DNA: TGCAGCGTTGATTCGGGGAGCTCCTACGAGCAGTACTTC; CDR3: CSVDSGSSYEQYF
size: many; D: -; length: 13; V: TRBV20-1; J: TRBJ1-4; DNA: TGCAGTGCTGCCCACCCTCAGGCTGAAAAACTGTTTTTT; CDR3: CSAAHPQAEKLFF
size: many; D: -; length: 15; V: TRBV5-6; J: TRBJ1-1; DNA: TGTGCCAGCAGCTTGGCAGGGACGGAGAACACTGAAGCTTTCTTT; CDR3: CASSLAGTENTEAFF
size: few; D: -; length: 14; V: TRBV5-6; J: TRBJ1-1; DNA: TGTGCCAGCAGCTTGGTAAAAGGGGATGGTGAAGCTTTCTTT; CDR3: CASSLVKGDGEAFF
size: few; D: -; length: 16; V: TRBV6-5; J: TRBJ1-1; DNA: TGTGCCAGCAGTTACTCGACTTTCGGGTCTAACACTGAAGCTTTCTTT; CDR3: CASSYSTFGSNTEAFF
size: -; D: TRBD1; length: 16; V: TRBV6-5; J: TRBJ2-2; DNA: TGTGCCAGCAGAGCTGACAGGGGCGGGAACACCGGGGAGCTGTTTTTT; CDR3: CASRADRGGNTGELFF